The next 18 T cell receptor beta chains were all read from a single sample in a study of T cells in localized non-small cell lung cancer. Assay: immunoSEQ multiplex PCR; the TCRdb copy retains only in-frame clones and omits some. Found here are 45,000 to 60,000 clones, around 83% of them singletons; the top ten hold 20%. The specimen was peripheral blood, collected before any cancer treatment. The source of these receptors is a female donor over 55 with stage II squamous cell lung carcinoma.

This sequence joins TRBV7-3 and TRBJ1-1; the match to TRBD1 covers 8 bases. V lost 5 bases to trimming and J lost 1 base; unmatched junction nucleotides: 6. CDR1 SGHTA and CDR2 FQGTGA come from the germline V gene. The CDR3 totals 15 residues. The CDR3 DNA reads TGTGCCAGCAGCCTCGAAGGACAGGGGAACACTGAAGCTTTCTTT. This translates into CASSLEGQGNTEAFF.

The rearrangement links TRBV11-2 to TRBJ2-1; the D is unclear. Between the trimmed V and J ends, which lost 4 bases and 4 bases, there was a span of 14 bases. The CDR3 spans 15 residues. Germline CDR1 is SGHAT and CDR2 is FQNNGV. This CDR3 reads CASSSGPTQYNEQFF. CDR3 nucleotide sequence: TGTGCCAGCAGCTCCGGCCCGACGCAGTACAATGAGCAGTTCTTC.

The CDR3 reads CASSLTGGGAEQFF. The CDR3 nucleotides are TGTGCCAGCAGCTTGACAGGCGGGGGGGCTGAGCAGTTCTTC. The chain is built from TRBV7-2 and TRBJ2-1, with 9 bases lining up with TRBD2. CDR1 SGHTA and CDR2 FQGNSA come from the germline V gene. The CDR3 is 14 residues long. The J segment lost 9 bases and the V segment lost 3 bases, leaving 6 bases of the junction unmatched. Based on the CDR3 plus reference TRBV7-2 and TRBJ2-1, the full variable domain is GAGVSQSPSNKVTEKGKDVELRCDPISGHTALYWYRQSLGQGLEFLIYFQGNSAPDKSGLPSDRFSAERTGGSVSTLTIQRTQQEDSAVYLCASSLTGGGAEQFFGPGTRLTVL.

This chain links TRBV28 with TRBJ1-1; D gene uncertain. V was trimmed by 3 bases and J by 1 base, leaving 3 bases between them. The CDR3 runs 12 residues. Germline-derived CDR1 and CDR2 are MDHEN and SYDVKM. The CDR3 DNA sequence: TGTGCCAGCAGTTTTAGGAACACTGAAGCTTTCTTT. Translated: CASSFRNTEAFF.

CDR3 loop: CASSPHPGLGTDTQYF. In DNA, the CDR3 is TGTGCCAGCAGCCCTCACCCTGGACTAGGTACAGATACGCAGTATTTT. The chain links TRBV7-2 to TRBJ2-3, with 7 bases aligning to TRBD2. The CDR3 length is 16 residues. CDR1 and CDR2 from the germline V gene are SGHTA and FQGNSA. V shed 5 bases and J 3 bases; nucleotides not matched to a gene: 11.

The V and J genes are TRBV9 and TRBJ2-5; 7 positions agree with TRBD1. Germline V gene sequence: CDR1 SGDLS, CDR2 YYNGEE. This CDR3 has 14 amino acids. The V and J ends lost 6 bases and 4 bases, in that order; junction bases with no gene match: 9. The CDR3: CASNQGGLVETQYF. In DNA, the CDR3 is TGTGCCAGCAACCAAGGGGGCCTAGTAGAGACCCAGTACTTC.

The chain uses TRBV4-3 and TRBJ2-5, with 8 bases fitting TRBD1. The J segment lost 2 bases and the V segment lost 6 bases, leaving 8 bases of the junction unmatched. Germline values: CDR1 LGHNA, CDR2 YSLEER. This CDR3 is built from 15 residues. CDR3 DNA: TGCGCCAGCAGTATCGACAGGGGAAAACAAGAGACCCAGTACTTC. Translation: CASSIDRGKQETQYF.

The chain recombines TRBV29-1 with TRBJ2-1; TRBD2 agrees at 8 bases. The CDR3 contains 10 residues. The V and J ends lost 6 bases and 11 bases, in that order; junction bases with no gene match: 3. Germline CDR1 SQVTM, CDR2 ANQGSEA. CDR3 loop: CSVSSGQQFF. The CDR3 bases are TGCAGCGTCTCTAGCGGGCAGCAGTTCTTC.

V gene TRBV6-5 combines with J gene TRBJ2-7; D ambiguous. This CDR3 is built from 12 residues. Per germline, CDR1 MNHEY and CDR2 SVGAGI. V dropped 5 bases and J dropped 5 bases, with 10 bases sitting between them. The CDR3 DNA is TGTGCCAGCAGTAACCGGCGAGACGAGCAGTACTTC. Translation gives CASSNRRDEQYF.

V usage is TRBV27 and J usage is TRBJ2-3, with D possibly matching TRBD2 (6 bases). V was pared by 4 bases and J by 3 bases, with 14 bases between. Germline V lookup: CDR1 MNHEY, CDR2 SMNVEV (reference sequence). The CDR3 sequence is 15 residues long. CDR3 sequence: CASSWAAGRTDTQYF. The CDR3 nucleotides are TGTGCCAGCAGTTGGGCCGCGGGACGGACAGATACGCAGTATTTT.

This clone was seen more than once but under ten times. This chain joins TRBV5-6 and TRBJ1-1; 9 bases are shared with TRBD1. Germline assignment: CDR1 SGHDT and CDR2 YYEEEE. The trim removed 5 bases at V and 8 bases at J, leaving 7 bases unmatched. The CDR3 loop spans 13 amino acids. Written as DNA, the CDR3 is TGTGCCAGCAGGGACAGGGGCTATGGAGAAGCTTTCTTT. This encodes CASRDRGYGEAFF.

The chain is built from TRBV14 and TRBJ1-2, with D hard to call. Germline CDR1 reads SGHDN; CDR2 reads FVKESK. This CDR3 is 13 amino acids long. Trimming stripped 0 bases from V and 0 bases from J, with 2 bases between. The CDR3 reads CASSQDTNYGYTF. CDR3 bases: TGTGCCAGCAGCCAAGATACTAACTATGGCTACACCTTC.

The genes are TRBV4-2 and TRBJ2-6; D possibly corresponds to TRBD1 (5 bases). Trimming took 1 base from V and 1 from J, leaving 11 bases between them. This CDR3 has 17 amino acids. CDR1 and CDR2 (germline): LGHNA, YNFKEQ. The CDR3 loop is CASSQGQGSSGANVLTF. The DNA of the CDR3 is TGTGCCAGCAGCCAAGGCCAGGGCTCTTCTGGGGCCAACGTCCTGACTTTC.

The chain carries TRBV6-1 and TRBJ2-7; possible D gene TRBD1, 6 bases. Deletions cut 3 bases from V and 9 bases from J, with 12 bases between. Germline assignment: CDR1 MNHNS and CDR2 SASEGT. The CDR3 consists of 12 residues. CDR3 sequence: CASSENRAVQYF. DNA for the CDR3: TGTGCCAGCAGTGAGAACAGGGCGGTGCAGTACTTC.

The CDR3 DNA sequence: TGTGCCAGCAGCTTAGCAGCTAGCGGGACGAACACCGGGGAGCTGTTTTTT. Protein product: CASSLAASGTNTGELFF. V is TRBV11-2 and J is TRBJ2-2; 9 bases agree with TRBD2. This CDR3 region has 17 residues. V dropped 1 base and J dropped 0; count of bases not matched to a gene: 3. Per germline, CDR1 SGHAT and CDR2 FQNNGV.

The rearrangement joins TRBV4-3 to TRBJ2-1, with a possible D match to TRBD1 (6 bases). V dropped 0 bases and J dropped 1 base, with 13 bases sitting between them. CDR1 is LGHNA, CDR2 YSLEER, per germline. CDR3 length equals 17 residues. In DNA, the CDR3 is TGCGCCAGCAGCCAAGATCTGGGGGCGGCGTCCTACAATGAGCAGTTCTTC. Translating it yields CASSQDLGAASYNEQFF.

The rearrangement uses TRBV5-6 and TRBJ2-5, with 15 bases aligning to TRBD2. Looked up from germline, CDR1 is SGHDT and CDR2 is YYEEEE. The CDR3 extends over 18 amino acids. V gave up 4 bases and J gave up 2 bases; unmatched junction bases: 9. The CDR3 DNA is TGTGCCAGCAGCCAGGGACTAGCGGGGGGCTATTTTCAAGAGACCCAGTACTTC. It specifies CASSQGLAGGYFQETQYF.

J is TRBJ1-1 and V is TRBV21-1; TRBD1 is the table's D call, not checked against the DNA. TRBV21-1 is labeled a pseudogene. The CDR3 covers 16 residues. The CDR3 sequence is CASRNVVDTIRTEAFF. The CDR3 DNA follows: TGTGCCAGCAGAAACGTTGTAGACACAATTCGCACTGAAGCTTTCTTT.